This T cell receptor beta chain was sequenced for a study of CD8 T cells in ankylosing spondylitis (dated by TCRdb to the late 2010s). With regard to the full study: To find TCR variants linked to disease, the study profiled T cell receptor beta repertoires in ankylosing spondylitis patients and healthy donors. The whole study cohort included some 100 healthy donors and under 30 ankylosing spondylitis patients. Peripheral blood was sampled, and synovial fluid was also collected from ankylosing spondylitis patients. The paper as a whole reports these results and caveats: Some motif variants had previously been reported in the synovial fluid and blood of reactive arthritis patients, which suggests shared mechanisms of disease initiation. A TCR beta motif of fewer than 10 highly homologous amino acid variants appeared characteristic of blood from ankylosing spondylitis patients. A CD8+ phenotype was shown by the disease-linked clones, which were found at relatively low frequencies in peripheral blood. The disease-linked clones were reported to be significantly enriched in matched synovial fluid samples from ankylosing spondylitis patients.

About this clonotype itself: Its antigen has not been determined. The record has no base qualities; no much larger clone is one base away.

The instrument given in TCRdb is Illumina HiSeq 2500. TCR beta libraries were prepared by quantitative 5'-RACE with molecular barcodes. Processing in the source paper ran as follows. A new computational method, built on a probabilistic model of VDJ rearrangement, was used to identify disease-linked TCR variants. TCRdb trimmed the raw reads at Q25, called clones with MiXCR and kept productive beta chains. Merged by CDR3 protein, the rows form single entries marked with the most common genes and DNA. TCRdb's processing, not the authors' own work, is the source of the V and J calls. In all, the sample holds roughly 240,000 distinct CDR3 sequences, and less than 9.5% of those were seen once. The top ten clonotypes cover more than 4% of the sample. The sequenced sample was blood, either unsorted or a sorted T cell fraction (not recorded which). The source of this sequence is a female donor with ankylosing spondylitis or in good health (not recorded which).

The CDR3 loop reads CASSLESGPMAFF. The nucleotide sequence is TGTGCCAGCAGCTTAGAATCAGGCCCAATGGCGTTCTTC. Recombination connected TRBV7-9 to TRBJ2-1; the D gene assignment is ambiguous. The germline V gene (reference sequence) gives CDR1 as SEHNR and CDR2 as FQNEAQ. The V and J ends are trimmed by 1 base and 15 bases, leaving 16 bases between them. The CDR3 numbers 13 residues from cysteine through phenylalanine. The DNA shown is the 39-base CDR3, in frame from base 1.